This entry concerns a single T cell receptor beta chain. Its antigen is undetermined. The sample originates from a study of radiation and T cells in renal cell carcinoma. General study findings and limits: Top tumor clonotypes rose in blood 2 weeks post-radiation, then contracted.

Documented time point: baseline pretreatment blood. As to treatment: 15 Gy SBRT to primary tumor, nephrectomy 4 weeks later. Blood was sampled at baseline, 2 weeks and 4 weeks after SBRT. Germline CDR1 reads LNHNV; CDR2 reads YYDKDF (reference sequence). Trimming cost V 1 base and J 8 bases, with 11 bases left between them. This CDR3 spans 14 amino acids. Assay used: immunoSEQ multiplex PCR; TCRdb lists only in-frame clones, some missing. The data contain around 94,000 clones, about 88% of them singletons. The chain recombines TRBV15 with TRBJ1-4; the D gene is possibly TRBD1 (6 bases). This TCR was recovered from a man aged 45-65 years with renal cell carcinoma. Sequencing was performed on blood, taken from a patient whose treatment included radiotherapy and nephrectomy. DNA of the CDR3: TGTGCCACCAGCAGAGCGTTGGGGGGCGAAAAACTGTTTTTT. It specifies CATSRALGGEKLFF.